The clone carrying this T cell receptor (beta chain) was seen just once. As yet, its antigen is unknown. A second about 7 to 11 cycle PCR used barcoded and J-beta primers. Unique molecular identifiers of 12 random nucleotides labeled each cDNA. Each single sample gave us at least 3 million CDR3-containing paired-end reads. TCRdb reprocessed the 5' RACE reads via MiXCR and lists one record per CDR3 protein. The repertoire has 850,000 to 1,000,000 distinct CDR3 sequences, 51% of them found once; the top ten carry about a fifth. This sample was taken from a study of blood T cells in healthy people across ages. Study-wide results and limits: In the absence of known donor CMV status, changes in expanded clonotypes were possibly confounded.

The sample providers were healthy Caucasian people from Russia, aged about 6 to 95. CDR1 and CDR2 (germline): SGHTA, FQGNSA. This CDR3 spans 15 amino acids. The TCR comes from an older woman in good health. The sequenced material came from blood. The chain combines TRBV7-2 with TRBJ2-7, with TRBD2 identical over 7 bases. The end of the DNA aligns better with TRBJ2-5, so the J call may be wrong. CDR3 amino acids: CASSFNSGLLETQYF. Written as DNA, the CDR3 is TGTGCCAGCAGCTTTAATAGCGGGCTCCTAGAGACCCAGTACTTC.